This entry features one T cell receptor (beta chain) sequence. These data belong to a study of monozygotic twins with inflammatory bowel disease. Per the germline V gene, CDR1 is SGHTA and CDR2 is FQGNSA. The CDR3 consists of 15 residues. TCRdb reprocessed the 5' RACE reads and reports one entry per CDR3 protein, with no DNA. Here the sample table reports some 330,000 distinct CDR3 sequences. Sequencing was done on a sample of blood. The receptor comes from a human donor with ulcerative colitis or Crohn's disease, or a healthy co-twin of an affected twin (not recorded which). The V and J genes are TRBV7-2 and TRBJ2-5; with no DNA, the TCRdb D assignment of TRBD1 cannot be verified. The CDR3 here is CASSLTPDRQETQYF.